One and the same sample provided the 25 T cell receptor beta chains below, sequenced in a study of T-cell reconstitution after alpha-beta-depleted transplantation in children. The authors prepared the TCRbeta library with unique molecular identifiers. MiXCR was run by TCRdb on the PCR reads, yielding one entry per CDR3 protein. The sample has over 550,000 distinct CDR3 sequences; approximately 10% are singletons. The input for sequencing was PBMCs from the stem cell graft donor, taken from the stem cell graft. These receptors came from a human donor who donated a stem cell graft to a child with acute myeloid leukemia.

This clonotype came up a few times. V is TRBV20-1 and J is TRBJ2-1; 9 positions agree with TRBD2. Germline V gene sequence: CDR1 DFQATT, CDR2 SNEGSKA (reference sequence). V dropped 5 bases and J dropped 8; count of bases not matched to a gene: 13. The CDR3 is 15 amino acids. CDR3 protein: CSAPSGPSGRYEQFF. CDR3 sequence (DNA): TGCAGTGCTCCTAGCGGACCGAGCGGGAGGTATGAGCAGTTCTTC.

In this sample, this clonotype turned up many times. Here the CDR3 DNA reads TGTGCCAGCACCGCCTCCATAGGCACTGAAGCTTTCTTT. Translation: CASTASIGTEAFF. J is TRBJ1-1 and V is TRBV9, with unresolved D. V was cut by 6 bases and J by 4 bases, with 13 bases left in between. The CDR3 has 13 residues. Germline V lookup: CDR1 SGDLS, CDR2 YYNGEE.

The chain is built from TRBV18 and TRBJ2-4, with 12 bases identical to TRBD2. The CDR3 is 16 amino acids. V gave up 4 bases and J gave up 9 bases; unmatched junction bases: 10. Per germline, CDR1 KGHSH and CDR2 LQKENI. The CDR3 region is CASSRETSGRRSIQYF. CDR3 in DNA: TGTGCCAGCTCACGAGAGACTAGCGGGAGAAGGTCCATTCAGTACTTC.

There are a few counts of this clonotype. This CDR3 reads CSARGVGLAGYREQFF. The CDR3 DNA sequence: TGCAGTGCTAGAGGCGTAGGACTAGCGGGTTACCGGGAGCAGTTCTTC. V is TRBV20-1 and J is TRBJ2-1; TRBD2 matches at 11 bases. The CDR3 totals 16 residues. Germline values: CDR1 DFQATT, CDR2 SNEGSKA (reference sequence). The junction had 12 bases not matched to a gene; V was cut back by 1 base and J by 10 bases.

This clonotype occurred a few times. This CDR3 reads CASSPQGAGVKTQYF. The CDR3 nucleotides are TGTGCCAGCAGTCCACAGGGGGCGGGAGTAAAGACCCAGTACTTC. This rearrangement joins TRBV28 to TRBJ2-5; 9 bases fit TRBD1. Germline V gene sequence: CDR1 MDHEN, CDR2 SYDVKM. The ends lost 5 bases at V and 6 bases at J; junction bases unmatched: 10. This CDR3 region has 15 residues. Full variable domain (rest looked up from reference TRBV28 and TRBJ2-5): DVKVTQSSRYLVKRTGEKVFLECVQDMDHENMFWYRQDPGLGLRLIYFSYDVKMKEKGDIPEGYSVSREKKERFSLILESASTNQTSMYLCASSPQGAGVKTQYFGPGTRLLVL.

This clonotype has a count of ten or more. The genes are TRBV7-9 and TRBJ2-7, with 10 bases matching TRBD1. Per the germline V gene, CDR1 is SEHNR and CDR2 is FQNEAQ (reference sequence). This CDR3 comprises 15 residues. Losses at the gene ends were 5 bases for V and 3 bases for J; bases not matched to a gene: 7. This CDR3 is CASSDGTGEGYEQYF. The CDR3 DNA reads as TGTGCCAGCAGCGACGGGACAGGGGAAGGCTACGAGCAGTACTTC.

Remarks on this clonotype: Compared with germline, one end of the junction differs, possibly owing to a read error. The V gene is TRBV10-3, the J gene TRBJ1-5; a possible D gene is TRBD1 (5 bases). The germline V gene encodes CDR1 ENHRY and CDR2 SYGVKD. CDR3 length equals 17 residues. CDR3 DNA sequence: TGTGCCATCAGTGACCGACAGAACCAGATTAGCAATCAGTCCCAGCATTTT. Its protein product is CAISDRQNQISNQSQHF.

This clonotype was seen ten or more times. The rearrangement joins TRBV10-3 to TRBJ2-3; 7 nucleotides match TRBD2. The CDR3 has 17 residues. CDR1 is ENHRY, CDR2 SYGVKD, per germline. The V and J ends lost 3 bases and 4 bases, in that order; junction bases with no gene match: 13. The CDR3 sequence is CAISDVIYGGSPDTQYF. CDR3 nucleotides: TGTGCCATCAGTGACGTGATTTACGGCGGGAGTCCAGATACGCAGTATTTT.

This clonotype was observed at least ten times. This rearrangement joins TRBV20-1 to TRBJ2-7, with 8 bases that match TRBD1. V shed 0 bases, J shed 0 bases, and the junction held 1 base outside the gene matches. In germline, CDR1 is DFQATT, CDR2 SNEGSKA (reference sequence). This CDR3 spans 14 amino acids. For the CDR3, the DNA is TGCAGTGCTAGAGAGGACAGGGCCTCCTACGAGCAGTACTTC. This gives the protein CSAREDRASYEQYF.

The rearrangement links TRBV27 to TRBJ2-1, with 9 bases identical to TRBD2. V shed 8 bases, J shed 7 bases, and the junction held 15 bases outside the gene matches. The germline gives CDR1 MNHEY, CDR2 SMNVEV (reference sequence). This CDR3 comprises 16 residues. CDR3: CASQAGGREGQNEQFF. CDR3 sequence (DNA): TGTGCCAGCCAAGCTGGGGGGCGGGAGGGCCAGAATGAGCAGTTCTTC.

This clonotype was observed a handful of times. This chain links TRBV12-3 or TRBV12-4 with TRBJ2-1; 11 positions match TRBD2. The trim removed 5 bases at V and 6 bases at J, leaving 12 bases unmatched. The CDR3 runs 17 residues. The CDR3 region has the DNA TGTGCCAGCAGTAGCCCTCTGGGACTAGCGGAGGTCAATGAGCAGTTCTTC. This gives the protein CASSSPLGLAEVNEQFF.

The DNA for the CDR3 is TGTGCCTGGAGTGGGACAGGGTTTGGAGAGACCCAGTACTTC. Amino acid sequence: CAWSGTGFGETQYF. The chain joins TRBV30 to TRBJ2-5; 8 bases map to TRBD1. The CDR3 has 14 residues. Losses at the gene ends were 1 base for V and 4 bases for J; bases not matched to a gene: 5. Germline CDR1 GTSNPN, CDR2 SVGIG (reference sequence).

This clonotype appeared many times. This chain uses TRBV29-1 with TRBJ1-4, with 8 bases that match TRBD1. The ends lost 6 bases at V and 7 bases at J; junction bases unmatched: 10. The CDR3 has 14 amino acids. CDR1 and CDR2 (germline): SQVTM, ANQGSEA. The CDR3 reads CSVTNRGRSEKLFF. The CDR3 DNA reads TGCAGCGTCACTAACAGGGGGAGATCTGAAAAACTGTTTTTT.

The genes are TRBV12-3 or TRBV12-4 and TRBJ1-5; no clear D. The length of the CDR3 is 12 residues. Trimming pared 1 base from V and 9 bases from J, leaving 7 bases between. This CDR3 reads CASSLVRGPQHF. CDR3 sequence (DNA): TGTGCCAGCAGTTTAGTCCGGGGGCCCCAGCATTTT.

The chain combines TRBV9 with TRBJ1-2; 9 nucleotides align to TRBD1. Unmatched junction bases numbered 2, after V lost 5 bases and J lost 6 bases. The CDR3 totals 12 residues. Germline V gene sequence: CDR1 SGDLS, CDR2 YYNGEE. The CDR3 DNA sequence: TGTGCCAGCAGAAGGACAGGGGATGGCTACACCTTC. Residues: CASRRTGDGYTF.

This clonotype has just a few counts. The V and J genes are TRBV5-1 and TRBJ2-2, with 7 bases matching TRBD1. V gave up 6 bases and J gave up 0 bases; unmatched junction bases: 5. The length of the CDR3 is 15 residues. The V gene's germline CDR1 is SGHRS and CDR2 YFSETQ. CDR3 coding DNA: TGCGCCAGCACTCGGGACAGTACGAACACCGGGGAGCTGTTTTTT. It codes for CASTRDSTNTGELFF.

The chain links TRBV7-3 to TRBJ2-6; 7 nucleotides line up with TRBD1. Germline CDR1 is SGHTA and CDR2 is FQGTGA. J was trimmed by 0 bases and V by 0 bases; bases with no gene match: 5. The CDR3 extends over 18 amino acids. This chain's CDR3 is CASSLTFGDSSGANVLTF. Here the CDR3 DNA reads TGTGCCAGCAGCTTAACGTTCGGGGACAGCTCTGGGGCCAACGTCCTGACTTTC.

This clonotype occurred a few times. The V gene is TRBV2, the J gene TRBJ2-7; possibly TRBD2 for D (5 bases). V was pared by 6 bases and J by 4 bases, with 22 bases between. The CDR3 length is 16 residues. In germline, CDR1 is SNHLY, CDR2 FYNNEI. The CDR3 DNA is TGTGCCAGCAGGGTCGGGGAACTCGGCTCAGGATACGAGCAGTACTTC. Protein sequence: CASRVGELGSGYEQYF.

In this sample, this clonotype turned up many times. This chain connects TRBV9 to TRBJ1-1; 7 bases fit TRBD1. The CDR3 extends over 14 amino acids. V lost 0 bases to trimming and J lost 6 bases; unmatched junction nucleotides: 5. CDR1 is SGDLS and CDR2 is YYNGEE in the germline V gene. Written as DNA, the CDR3 is TGTGCCAGCAGCGTAGTAAAGGGGGCGGCTGAAGCTTTCTTT. This translates into CASSVVKGAAEAFF.

The rearrangement joins TRBV28 to TRBJ2-3; no firm D call. CDR3 length: 14 amino acids. Trimming removed 3 bases from V and 2 bases from J, with 9 bases in between. CDR1 and CDR2 from the germline V gene are MDHEN and SYDVKM. This chain's CDR3 is CASSFPYSTDTQYF. In DNA form, the CDR3 reads TGTGCCAGCAGTTTCCCCTACTCCACAGATACGCAGTATTTT. The full variable domain, rest sourced from reference TRBV28 and TRBJ2-3, is DVKVTQSSRYLVKRTGEKVFLECVQDMDHENMFWYRQDPGLGLRLIYFSYDVKMKEKGDIPEGYSVSREKKERFSLILESASTNQTSMYLCASSFPYSTDTQYFGPGTRLTVL.

This clonotype was detected ten times or more. The chain couples TRBV4-3 to TRBJ1-4; 8 nucleotides agree with TRBD1. Germline values: CDR1 LGHNA, CDR2 YSLEER. The CDR3 runs to 15 residues. The V gene end was trimmed by 4 bases and the J gene end by 8 bases; junction bases not matched to a gene: 9. In DNA form, the CDR3 reads TGCGCCAGCAGCCGAGGAAGACAGGGGAGGGAAAAACTGTTTTTT. This gives the protein CASSRGRQGREKLFF.

The V and J genes are TRBV3-1 and TRBJ2-1; the D gene is possibly TRBD2 (5 bases). The length of the CDR3 is 15 residues. CDR1 and CDR2 (germline): LGHDT, YNNKEL (reference sequence). Between the trimmed V and J ends, which lost 5 bases and 0 bases, there was a span of 11 bases. This CDR3 reads CASSGGSSSYNEQFF. The CDR3, as DNA: TGTGCCAGCAGCGGAGGTTCAAGCTCCTACAATGAGCAGTTCTTC.

This clonotype was detected ten times or more. J is TRBJ2-7 and V is TRBV24-1; weak D call: TRBD1 (5 bases). There are 12 residues in the CDR3. Trimming took off 7 bases at V and 4 bases at J, with 10 bases between the two ends. Germline V gene data show CDR1 as KGHDR and CDR2 as SFDVKD. CDR3: CATSDRGYEQYF. The DNA for the CDR3 is TGTGCCACCAGCGATAGGGGTTACGAGCAGTACTTC.

This clonotype was found many times. The V and J genes are TRBV12-3 or TRBV12-4 and TRBJ2-1; D is possibly TRBD2 (6 bases). V lost 4 bases to trimming and J lost 3 bases, with 13 bases between them. The CDR3 contains 15 residues. The CDR3 DNA sequence: TGTGCCAGCAGTTCTAGGGTAGCGGTCTACAATGAGCAGTTCTTC. Translation: CASSSRVAVYNEQFF.

As regards this clonotype: This could be a read error, since a much larger clone is one nucleotide away. The chain uses TRBV5-1 and TRBJ2-3, with D maybe TRBD2 (5 bases). Looked up from germline, CDR1 is SGHRS and CDR2 is YFSETQ. V was cut by 0 bases and J by 4 bases, with 9 bases left in between. The CDR3 consists of 14 residues. As DNA, the CDR3 is TGCGCCAGCAGCTTGGAGGGAGTGTCAGATACGCAGTATTTT. Protein: CASSLEGVSDTQYF.